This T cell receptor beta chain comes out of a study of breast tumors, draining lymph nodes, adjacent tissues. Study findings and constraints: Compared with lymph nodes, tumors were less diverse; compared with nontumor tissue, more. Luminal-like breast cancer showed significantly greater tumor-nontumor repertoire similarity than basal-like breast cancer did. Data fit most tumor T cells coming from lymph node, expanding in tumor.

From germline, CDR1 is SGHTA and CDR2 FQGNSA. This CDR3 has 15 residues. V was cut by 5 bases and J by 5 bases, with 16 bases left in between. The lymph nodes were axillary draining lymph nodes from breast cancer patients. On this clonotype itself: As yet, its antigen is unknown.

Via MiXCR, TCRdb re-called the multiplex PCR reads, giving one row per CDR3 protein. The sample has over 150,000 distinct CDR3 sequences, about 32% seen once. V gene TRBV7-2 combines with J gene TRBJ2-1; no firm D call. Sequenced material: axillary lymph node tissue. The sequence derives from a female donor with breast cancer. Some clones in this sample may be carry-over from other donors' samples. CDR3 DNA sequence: TGTGCCAGCAGCCGGATGGCTGTCCCTGACAATGAGCAGTTCTTC. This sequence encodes CASSRMAVPDNEQFF.